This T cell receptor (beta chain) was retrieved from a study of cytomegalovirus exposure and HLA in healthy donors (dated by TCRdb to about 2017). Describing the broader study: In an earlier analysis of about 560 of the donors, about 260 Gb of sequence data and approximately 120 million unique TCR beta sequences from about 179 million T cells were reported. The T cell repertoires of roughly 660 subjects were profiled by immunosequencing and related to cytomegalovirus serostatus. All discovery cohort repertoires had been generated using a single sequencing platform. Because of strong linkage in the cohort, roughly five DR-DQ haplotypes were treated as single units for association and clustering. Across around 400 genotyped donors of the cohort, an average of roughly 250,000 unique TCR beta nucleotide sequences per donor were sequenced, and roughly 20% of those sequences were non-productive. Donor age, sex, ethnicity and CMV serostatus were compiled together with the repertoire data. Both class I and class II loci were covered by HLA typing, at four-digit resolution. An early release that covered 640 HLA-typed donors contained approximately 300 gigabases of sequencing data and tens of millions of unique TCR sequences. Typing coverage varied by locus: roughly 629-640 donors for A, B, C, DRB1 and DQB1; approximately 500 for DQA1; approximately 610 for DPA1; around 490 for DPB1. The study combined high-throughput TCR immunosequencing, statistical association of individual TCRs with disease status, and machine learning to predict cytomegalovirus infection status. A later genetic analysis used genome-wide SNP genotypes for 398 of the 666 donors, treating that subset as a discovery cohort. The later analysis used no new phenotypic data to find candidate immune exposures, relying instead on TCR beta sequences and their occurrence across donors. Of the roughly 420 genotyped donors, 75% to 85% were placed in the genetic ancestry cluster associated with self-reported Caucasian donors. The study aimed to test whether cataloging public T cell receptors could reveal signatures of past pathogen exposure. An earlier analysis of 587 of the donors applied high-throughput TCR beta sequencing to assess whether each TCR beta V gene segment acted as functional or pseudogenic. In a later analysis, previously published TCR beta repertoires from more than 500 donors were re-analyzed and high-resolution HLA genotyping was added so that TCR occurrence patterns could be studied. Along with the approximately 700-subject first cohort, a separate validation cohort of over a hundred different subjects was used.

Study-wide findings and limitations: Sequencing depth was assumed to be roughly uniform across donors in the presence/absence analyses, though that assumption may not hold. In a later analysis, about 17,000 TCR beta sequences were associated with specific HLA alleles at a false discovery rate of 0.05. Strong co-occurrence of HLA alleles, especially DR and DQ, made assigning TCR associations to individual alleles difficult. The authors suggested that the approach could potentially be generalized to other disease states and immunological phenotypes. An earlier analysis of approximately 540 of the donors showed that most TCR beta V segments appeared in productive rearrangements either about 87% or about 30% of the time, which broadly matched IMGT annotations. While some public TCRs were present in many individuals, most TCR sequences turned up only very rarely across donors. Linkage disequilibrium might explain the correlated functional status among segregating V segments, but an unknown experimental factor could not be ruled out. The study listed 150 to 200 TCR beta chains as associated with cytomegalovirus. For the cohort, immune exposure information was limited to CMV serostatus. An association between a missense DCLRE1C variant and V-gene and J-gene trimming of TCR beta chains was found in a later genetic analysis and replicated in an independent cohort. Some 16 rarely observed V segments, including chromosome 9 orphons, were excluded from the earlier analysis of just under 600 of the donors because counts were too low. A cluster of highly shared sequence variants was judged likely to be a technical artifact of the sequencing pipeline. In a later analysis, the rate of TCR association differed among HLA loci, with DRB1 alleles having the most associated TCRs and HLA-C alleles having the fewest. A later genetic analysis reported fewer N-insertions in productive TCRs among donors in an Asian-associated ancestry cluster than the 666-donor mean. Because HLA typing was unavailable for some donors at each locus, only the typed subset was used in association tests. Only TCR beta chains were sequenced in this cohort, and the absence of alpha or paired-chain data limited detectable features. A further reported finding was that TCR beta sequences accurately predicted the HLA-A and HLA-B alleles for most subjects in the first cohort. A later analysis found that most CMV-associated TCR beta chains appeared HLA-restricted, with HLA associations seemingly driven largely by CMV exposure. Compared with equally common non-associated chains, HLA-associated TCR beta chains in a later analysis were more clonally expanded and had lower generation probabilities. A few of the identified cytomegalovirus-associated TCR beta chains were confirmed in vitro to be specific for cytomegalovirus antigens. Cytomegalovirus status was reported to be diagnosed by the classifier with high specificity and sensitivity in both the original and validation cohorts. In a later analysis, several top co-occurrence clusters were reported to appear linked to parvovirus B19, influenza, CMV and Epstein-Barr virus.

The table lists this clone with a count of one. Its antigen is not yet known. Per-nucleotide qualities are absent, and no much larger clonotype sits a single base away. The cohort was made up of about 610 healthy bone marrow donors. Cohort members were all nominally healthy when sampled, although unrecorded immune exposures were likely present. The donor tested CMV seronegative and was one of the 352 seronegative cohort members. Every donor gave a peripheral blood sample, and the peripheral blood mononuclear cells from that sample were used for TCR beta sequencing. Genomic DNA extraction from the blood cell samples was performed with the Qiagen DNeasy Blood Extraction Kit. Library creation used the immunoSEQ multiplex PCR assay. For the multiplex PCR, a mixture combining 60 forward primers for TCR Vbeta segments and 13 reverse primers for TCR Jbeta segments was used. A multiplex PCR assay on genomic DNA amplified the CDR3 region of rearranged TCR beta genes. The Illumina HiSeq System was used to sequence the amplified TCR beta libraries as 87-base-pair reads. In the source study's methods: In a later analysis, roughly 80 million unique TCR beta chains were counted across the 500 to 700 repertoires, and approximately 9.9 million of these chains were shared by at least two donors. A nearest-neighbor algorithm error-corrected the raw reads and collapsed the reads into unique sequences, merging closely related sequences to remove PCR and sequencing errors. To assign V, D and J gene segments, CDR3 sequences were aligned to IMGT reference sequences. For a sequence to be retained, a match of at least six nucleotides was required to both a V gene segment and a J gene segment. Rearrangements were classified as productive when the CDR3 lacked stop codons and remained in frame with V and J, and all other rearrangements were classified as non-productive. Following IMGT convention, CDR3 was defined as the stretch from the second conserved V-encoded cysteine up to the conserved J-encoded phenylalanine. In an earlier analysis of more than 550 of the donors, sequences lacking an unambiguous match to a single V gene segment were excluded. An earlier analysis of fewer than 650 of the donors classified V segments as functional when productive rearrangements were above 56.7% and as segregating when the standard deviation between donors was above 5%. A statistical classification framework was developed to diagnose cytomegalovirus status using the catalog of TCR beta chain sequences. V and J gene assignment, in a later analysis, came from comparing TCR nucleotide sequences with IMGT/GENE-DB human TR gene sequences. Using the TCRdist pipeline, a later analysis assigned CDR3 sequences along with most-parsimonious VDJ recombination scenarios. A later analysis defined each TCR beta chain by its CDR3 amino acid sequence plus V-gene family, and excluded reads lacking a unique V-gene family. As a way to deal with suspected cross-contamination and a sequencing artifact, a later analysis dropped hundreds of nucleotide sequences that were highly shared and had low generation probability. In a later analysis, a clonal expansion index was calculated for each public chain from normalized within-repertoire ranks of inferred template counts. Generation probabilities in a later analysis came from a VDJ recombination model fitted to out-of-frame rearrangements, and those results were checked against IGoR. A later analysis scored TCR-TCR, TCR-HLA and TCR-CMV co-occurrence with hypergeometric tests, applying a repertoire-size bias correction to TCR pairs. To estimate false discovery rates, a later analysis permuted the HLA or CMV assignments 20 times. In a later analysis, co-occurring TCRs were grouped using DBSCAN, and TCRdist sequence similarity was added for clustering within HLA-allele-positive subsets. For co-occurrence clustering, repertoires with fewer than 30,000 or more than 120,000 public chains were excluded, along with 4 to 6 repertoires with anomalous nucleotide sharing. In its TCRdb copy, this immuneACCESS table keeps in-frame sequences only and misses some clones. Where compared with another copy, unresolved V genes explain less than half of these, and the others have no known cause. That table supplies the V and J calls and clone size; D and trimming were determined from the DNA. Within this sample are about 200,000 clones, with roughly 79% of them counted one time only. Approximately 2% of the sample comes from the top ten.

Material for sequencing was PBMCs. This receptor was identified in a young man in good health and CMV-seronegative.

The CDR3 amino acid sequence is: CASSRGGIYEQFF. In nucleotides, the sequence is TGTGCCAGCAGCAGAGGGGGTATTTATGAGCAGTTCTTC. This receptor chain uses TRBV28 and TRBJ2-1; TRBD1 is a possible D gene, resting on 6 matching bases. The CDR3 runs 13 residues from the cysteine to the phenylalanine. Just CDR3 DNA is preserved here, 39 bases in frame from base 1. According to the germline V gene, CDR1 reads MDHEN and CDR2 reads SYDVKM. V was cut back by 6 bases and J by 8 bases, leaving a gap of 14 bases between them.